One sample yielded the 8 T cell receptor beta chains listed below, sequenced in a study of shared clonotypes between healthy human individuals. Only in-frame clones appear in the TCRdb table, and some are missing; sequencing was by immunoSEQ multiplex PCR. Counted here are 700,000 to 950,000 clones, 96% occurring once; the ten biggest clones make up less than 0.25%. Naive CD8 populations comprised CD45RO-negative cells positively selected for CCR7, excluding terminally differentiated effector memory CD45RA+ cells. The sample taken for sequencing was naive CD8+ T cells sorted from blood. The receptors were sampled from a young man in good health.

This chain joins TRBV30 and TRBJ2-2; no firm D call. V was trimmed by 5 bases and J by 4 bases, leaving 14 bases between them. Looked up from germline, CDR1 is GTSNPN and CDR2 is SVGIG (reference sequence). The CDR3 is made up of 14 amino acids. CDR3: CAWFLAVGTGELFF. The CDR3 DNA follows: TGTGCCTGGTTTTTGGCGGTCGGCACCGGGGAGCTGTTTTTT.

The V and J genes are TRBV7-8 and TRBJ2-7; D gene ambiguous. Germline-derived CDR1 and CDR2 are SGHVS and FQNEAQ. The germline V and J ends were trimmed by 3 bases and 5 bases, with 5 bases remaining between them. The CDR3 spans 11 residues. The CDR3 sequence is CASSFWDEQYF. In nucleotides, the CDR3 is TGTGCCAGCAGCTTTTGGGACGAGCAGTACTTC.

This chain connects TRBV7-6 to TRBJ2-7; 7 bases fit TRBD2. The V gene's germline CDR1 is SGHVS and CDR2 FNYEAQ. The CDR3 loop spans 14 amino acids. The junction had 4 bases not matched to a gene; V was cut back by 5 bases and J by 0 bases. The CDR3 DNA reads TGTGCCAGCAGCCTGGCGGGGGTCTCCTACGAGCAGTACTTC. Translated: CASSLAGVSYEQYF.

This clone appeared a single time. The chain has TRBV9 and TRBJ2-3; 7 nucleotides match TRBD2. Germline CDR1 is SGDLS and CDR2 is YYNGEE. V shed 3 bases, J shed 6 bases, and the junction held 10 bases outside the gene matches. The CDR3 length is 15 residues. The CDR3, as DNA: TGTGCCAGCAGCGAATCTAGCGGTCCCACGGATACGCAGTATTTT. Encoded protein: CASSESSGPTDTQYF.

The chain has TRBV19 and TRBJ2-1, with D hard to call. This CDR3 has 14 amino acids. Germline loops: CDR1 LNHDA, CDR2 SQIVND (reference sequence). V was pared by 3 bases and J by 3 bases, with 9 bases between. The CDR3 DNA follows: TGTGCCAGTAGTATTACACCTTTCTACAATGAGCAGTTCTTC. This gives the protein CASSITPFYNEQFF.

The chain is built from TRBV21-1 and TRBJ1-5; the table's D call, TRBD1, has no DNA check behind it. TRBV21-1 corresponds to a pseudogene. The CDR3 loop spans 18 amino acids. For the CDR3, the DNA is TGTGCCAGCAGCAATCGGATGTCCCACAGGGTAAGCAATCAGCCCCAGCATTTT. This sequence encodes CASSNRMSHRVSNQPQHF.

The chain has TRBV6-1 and TRBJ2-7; D not certain. The germline V gene has CDR1 MNHNS and CDR2 SASEGT. Trimming left V 9 bases short and J 7 bases short, with 13 bases between. The CDR3 sequence is 11 residues long. The CDR3 loop reads CASPLAGEQYF. CDR3 coding DNA: TGTGCCAGTCCTCTTGCAGGAGAGCAGTACTTC.

V usage is TRBV7-9 and J usage is TRBJ2-7; maybe TRBD1 (5 bases). The CDR3 has 16 residues. Germline V lookup: CDR1 SEHNR, CDR2 FQNEAQ (reference sequence). Trimming left V 1 base short and J 1 base short, with 14 bases between. The CDR3 coding sequence is TGTGCCAGCAGCTTAGGTAGGGGATTCTCTTCCTACGAGCAGTACTTC. Translated: CASSLGRGFSSYEQYF.